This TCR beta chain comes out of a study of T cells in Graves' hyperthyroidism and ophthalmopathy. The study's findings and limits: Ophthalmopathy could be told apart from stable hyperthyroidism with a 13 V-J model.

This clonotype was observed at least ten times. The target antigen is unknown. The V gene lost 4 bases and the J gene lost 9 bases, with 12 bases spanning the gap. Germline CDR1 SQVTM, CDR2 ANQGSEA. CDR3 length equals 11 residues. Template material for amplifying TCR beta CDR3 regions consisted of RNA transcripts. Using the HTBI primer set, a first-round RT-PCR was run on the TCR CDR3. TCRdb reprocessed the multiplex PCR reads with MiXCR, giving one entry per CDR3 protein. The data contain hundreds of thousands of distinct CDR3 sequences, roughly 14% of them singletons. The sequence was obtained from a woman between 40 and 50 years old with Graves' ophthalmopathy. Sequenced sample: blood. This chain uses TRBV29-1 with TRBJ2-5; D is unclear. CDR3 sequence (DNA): TGCAGCGTTGGCGAAGGGTTGTCCCAGTACTTC. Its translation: CSVGEGLSQYF. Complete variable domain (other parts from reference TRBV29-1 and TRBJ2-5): SAVISQKPSRDICQRGTSLTIQCQVDSQVTMMFWYRQQPGQSLTLIATANQGSEATYESGFVIDKFPISRPNLTFSTLTVSNMSPEDSSIYLCSVGEGLSQYFGPGTRLLVL.